This T cell receptor beta chain was captured by sequencing in a study of shared T cell receptors in the human thymus. The CDR3 length is 14 residues. Germline CDR1 and CDR2: LGHNA and YSLEER. Losses at the gene ends were 4 bases for V and 6 bases for J; bases not matched to a gene: 8. Clones were sequenced by immunoSEQ multiplex PCR, and TCRdb holds only the in-frame ones, with some missing. The sample has some 640,000 clones; around 87% are singletons. These data were also reused for a study on human thymus T cells. This second report adds: Having surgery to correct congenital heart defects, healthy Finnish infants acted as the donors. Resections removed during corrective heart surgery provided the thymus tissue used. Thymic and blood repertoires appeared to carry a bias in their V and J gene usage.

The sequencing sample was made of thymocytes. This receptor was taken from a boy under two years old with a congenital heart defect. The V call is TRBV4-3, the J call TRBJ2-7; TRBD1 matches at 8 bases. The CDR3, as DNA: TGCGCCAGCAGCCTACGACAGGGGACGGGCGAGCAGTACTTC. This codes for CASSLRQGTGEQYF.